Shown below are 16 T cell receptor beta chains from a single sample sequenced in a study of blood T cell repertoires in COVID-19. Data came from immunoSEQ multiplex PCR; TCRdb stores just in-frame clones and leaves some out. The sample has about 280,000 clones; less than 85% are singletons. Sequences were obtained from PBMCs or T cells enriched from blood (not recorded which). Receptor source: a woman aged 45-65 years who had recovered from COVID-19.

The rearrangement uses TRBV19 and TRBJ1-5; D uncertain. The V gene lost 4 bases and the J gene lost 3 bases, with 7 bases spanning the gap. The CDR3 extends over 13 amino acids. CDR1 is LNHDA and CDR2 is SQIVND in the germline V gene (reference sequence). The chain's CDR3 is CASSTQFNQPQHF. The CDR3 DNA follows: TGTGCCAGTAGTACTCAGTTCAATCAGCCCCAGCATTTT.

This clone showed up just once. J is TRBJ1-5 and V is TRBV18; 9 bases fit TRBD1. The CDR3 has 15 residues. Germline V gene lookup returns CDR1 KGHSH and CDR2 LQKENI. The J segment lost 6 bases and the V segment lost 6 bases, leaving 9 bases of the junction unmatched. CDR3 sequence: CASSRGTGQGQPQHF. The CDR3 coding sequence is TGTGCCAGCTCCCGCGGGACAGGGCAGGGTCAGCCCCAGCATTTT.

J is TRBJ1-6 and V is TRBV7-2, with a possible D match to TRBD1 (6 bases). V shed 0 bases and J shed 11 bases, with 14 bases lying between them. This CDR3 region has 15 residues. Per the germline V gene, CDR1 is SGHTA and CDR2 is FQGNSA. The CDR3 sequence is CASSLAFQGKPPLHF. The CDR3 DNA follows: TGTGCCAGCAGCTTAGCGTTCCAGGGGAAACCACCCCTCCACTTT.

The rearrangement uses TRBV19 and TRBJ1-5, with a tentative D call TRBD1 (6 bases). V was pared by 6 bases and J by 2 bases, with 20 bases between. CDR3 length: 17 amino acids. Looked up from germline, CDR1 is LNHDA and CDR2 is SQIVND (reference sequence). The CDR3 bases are TGTGCCAGTAGCCCAACAGGGTTGGGTTGGGGCAATCAGCCCCAGCATTTT. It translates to CASSPTGLGWGNQPQHF.

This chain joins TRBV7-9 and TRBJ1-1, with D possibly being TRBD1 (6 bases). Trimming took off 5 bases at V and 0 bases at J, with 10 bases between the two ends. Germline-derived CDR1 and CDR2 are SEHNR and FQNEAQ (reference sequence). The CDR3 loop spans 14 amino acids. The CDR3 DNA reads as TGTGCCAGCAGCCCGGACAGCATGAACACTGAAGCTTTCTTT. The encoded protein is CASSPDSMNTEAFF.

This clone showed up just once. Here the CDR3 DNA reads TGTGCCATCAGTGAGATGCGTACAGGGGAGACAGATACGCAGTATTTT. Its translation: CAISEMRTGETDTQYF. The rearrangement links TRBV10-3 to TRBJ2-3; the match to TRBD1 covers 7 bases. The CDR3 contains 16 residues. Unmatched junction bases numbered 8, after V lost 2 bases and J lost 3 bases. Germline V gene data show CDR1 as ENHRY and CDR2 as SYGVKD.

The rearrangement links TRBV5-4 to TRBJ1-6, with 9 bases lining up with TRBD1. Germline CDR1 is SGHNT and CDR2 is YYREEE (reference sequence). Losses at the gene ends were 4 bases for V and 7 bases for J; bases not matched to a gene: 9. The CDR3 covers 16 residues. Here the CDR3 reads CASSRGQGLWNSPLHF. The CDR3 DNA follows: TGTGCCAGCAGCCGGGGACAGGGCCTCTGGAATTCACCCCTCCACTTT.

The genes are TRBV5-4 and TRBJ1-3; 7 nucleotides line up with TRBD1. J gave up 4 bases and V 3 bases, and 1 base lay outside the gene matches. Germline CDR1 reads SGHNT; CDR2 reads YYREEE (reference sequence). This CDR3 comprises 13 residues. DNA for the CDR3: TGTGCCAGCAGCTCGGGACAGGGAAACACCATATATTTT. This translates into CASSSGQGNTIYF.

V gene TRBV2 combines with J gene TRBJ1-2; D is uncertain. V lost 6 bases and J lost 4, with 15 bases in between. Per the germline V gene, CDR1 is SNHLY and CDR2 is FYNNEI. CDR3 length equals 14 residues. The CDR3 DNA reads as TGTGCCAGCAGGAACCTCGCGGGCGCCTATGGCTACACCTTC. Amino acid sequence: CASRNLAGAYGYTF. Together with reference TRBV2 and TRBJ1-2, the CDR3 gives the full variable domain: EPEVTQTPSHQVTQMGQEVILRCVPISNHLYFYWYRQILGQKVEFLVSFYNNEISEKSEIFDDQFSVERPDGSNFTLKIRSTKLEDSAMYFCASRNLAGAYGYTFGSGTRLTVV.

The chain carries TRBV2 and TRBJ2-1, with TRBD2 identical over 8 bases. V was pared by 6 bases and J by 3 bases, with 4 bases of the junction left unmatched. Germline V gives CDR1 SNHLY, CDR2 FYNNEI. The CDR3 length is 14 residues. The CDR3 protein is CASSGGAGYNEQFF. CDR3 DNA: TGTGCCAGCAGCGGGGGGGCAGGCTACAATGAGCAGTTCTTC.

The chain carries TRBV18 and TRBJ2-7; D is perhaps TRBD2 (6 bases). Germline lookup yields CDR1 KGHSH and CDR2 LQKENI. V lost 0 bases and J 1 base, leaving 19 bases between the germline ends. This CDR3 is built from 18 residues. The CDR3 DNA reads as TGTGCCAGCTCACCACCGGTGGGGCAGGGAGGTAATTCCTACGAGCAGTACTTC. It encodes CASSPPVGQGGNSYEQYF.

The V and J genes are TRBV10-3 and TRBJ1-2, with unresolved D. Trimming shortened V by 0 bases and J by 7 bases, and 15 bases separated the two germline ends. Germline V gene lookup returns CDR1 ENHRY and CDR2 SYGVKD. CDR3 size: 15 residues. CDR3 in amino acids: CAISESPGKYGGYTF. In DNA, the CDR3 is TGTGCCATCAGTGAGTCGCCGGGAAAGTACGGTGGCTACACCTTC.

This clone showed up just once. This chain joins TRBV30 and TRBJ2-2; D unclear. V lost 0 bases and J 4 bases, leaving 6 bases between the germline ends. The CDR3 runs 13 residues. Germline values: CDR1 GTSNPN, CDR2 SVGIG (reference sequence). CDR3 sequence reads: CAWSVQSTGELFF. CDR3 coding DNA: TGTGCCTGGAGTGTACAGAGCACCGGGGAGCTGTTTTTT.

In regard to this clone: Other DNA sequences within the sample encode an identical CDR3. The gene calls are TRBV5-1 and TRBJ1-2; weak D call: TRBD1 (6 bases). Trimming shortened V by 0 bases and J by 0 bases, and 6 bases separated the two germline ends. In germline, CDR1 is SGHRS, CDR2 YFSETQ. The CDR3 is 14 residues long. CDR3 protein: CASSLDRANYGYTF. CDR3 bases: TGCGCCAGCAGCTTGGACAGGGCTAACTATGGCTACACCTTC.

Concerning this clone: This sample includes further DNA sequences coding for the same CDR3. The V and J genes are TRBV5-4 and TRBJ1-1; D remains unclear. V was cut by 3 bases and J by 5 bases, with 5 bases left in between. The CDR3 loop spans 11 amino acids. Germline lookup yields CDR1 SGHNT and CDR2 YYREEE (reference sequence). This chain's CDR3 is CASSSSTEAFF. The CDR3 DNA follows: TGTGCCAGCAGCTCCTCGACTGAAGCTTTCTTT.

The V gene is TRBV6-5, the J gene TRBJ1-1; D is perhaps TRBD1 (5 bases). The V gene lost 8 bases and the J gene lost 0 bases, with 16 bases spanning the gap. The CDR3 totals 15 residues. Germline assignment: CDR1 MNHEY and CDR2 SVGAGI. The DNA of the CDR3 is TGTGCCAGCGGGGGAGGGCTGGGGATGAACACTGAAGCTTTCTTT. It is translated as CASGGGLGMNTEAFF.